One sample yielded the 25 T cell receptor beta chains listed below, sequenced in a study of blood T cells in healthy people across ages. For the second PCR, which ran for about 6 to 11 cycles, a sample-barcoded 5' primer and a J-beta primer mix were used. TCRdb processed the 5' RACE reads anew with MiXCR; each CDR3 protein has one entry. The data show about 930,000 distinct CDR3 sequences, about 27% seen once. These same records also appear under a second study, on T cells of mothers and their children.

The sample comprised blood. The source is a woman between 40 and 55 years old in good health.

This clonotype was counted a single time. CDR3 nucleotide sequence: TGCAGTGCTAGAGATTTGATGACAGGGGAGTACGAGCAGTACTTC. This gives the protein CSARDLMTGEYEQYF. The V gene is TRBV20-1, the J gene TRBJ2-7, with 8 nucleotides matching TRBD1. Losses at the gene ends were 0 bases for V and 4 bases for J; bases not matched to a gene: 8. The CDR3 length is 15 residues. CDR1 DFQATT and CDR2 SNEGSKA come from the germline V gene (reference sequence).

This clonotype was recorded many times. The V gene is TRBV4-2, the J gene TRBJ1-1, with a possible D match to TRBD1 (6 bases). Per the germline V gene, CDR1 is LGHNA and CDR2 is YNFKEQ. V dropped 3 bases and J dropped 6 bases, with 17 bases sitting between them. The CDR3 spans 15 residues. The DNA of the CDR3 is TGTGCCAGCAGCCATGAGCAGGGGACCAGCGCTGAAGCTTTCTTT. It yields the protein CASSHEQGTSAEAFF.

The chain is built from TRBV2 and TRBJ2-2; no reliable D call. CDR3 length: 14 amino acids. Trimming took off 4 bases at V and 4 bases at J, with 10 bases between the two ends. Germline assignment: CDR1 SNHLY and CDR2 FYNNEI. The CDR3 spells CASSVLDSTGELFF. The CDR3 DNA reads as TGTGCCAGCAGTGTTTTAGACTCCACCGGGGAGCTGTTTTTT.

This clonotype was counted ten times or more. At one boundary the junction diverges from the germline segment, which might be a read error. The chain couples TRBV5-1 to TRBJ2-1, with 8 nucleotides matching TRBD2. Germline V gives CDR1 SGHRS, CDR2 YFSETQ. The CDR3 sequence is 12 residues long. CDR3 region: CASSLAGNEQFF. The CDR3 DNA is TGTGCCAGCAGCTTAGCGGGAAATGAGCAGTTCTTC.

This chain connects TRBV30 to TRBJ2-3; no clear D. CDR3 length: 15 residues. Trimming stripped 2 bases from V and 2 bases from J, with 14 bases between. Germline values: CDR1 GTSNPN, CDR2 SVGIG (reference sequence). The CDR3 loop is CAWSPSRSITDTQYF. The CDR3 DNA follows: TGTGCCTGGAGTCCCTCCCGTTCCATCACAGATACGCAGTATTTT.

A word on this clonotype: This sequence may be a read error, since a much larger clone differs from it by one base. The CDR3 nucleotides read TGTGCCAGCAGCCCGGGACAGTTAAACACAGGTACGCAGTATTTT. It translates to CASSPGQLNTGTQYF. The rearrangement joins TRBV12-3 or TRBV12-4 to TRBJ2-3, with 7 bases matching TRBD1. CDR3 size: 15 residues.

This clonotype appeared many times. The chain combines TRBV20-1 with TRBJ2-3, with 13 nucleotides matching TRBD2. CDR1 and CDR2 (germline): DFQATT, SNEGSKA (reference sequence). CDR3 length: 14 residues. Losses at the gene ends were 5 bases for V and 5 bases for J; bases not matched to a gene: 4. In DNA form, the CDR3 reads TGCAGTGCTTCCAGGACTAGCGGGGGAGATACGCAGTATTTT. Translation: CSASRTSGGDTQYF.

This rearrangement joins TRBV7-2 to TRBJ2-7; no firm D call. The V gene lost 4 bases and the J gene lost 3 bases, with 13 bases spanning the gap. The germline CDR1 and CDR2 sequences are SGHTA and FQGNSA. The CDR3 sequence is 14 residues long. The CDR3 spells CASSSQQGSYEQYF. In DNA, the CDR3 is TGTGCCAGCAGCTCACAGCAAGGTAGCTACGAGCAGTACTTC.

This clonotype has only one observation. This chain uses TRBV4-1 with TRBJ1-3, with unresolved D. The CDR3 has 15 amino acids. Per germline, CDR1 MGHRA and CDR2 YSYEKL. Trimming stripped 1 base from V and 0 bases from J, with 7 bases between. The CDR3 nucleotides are TGCGCCAGCAGCCAAGGAGGGATCTCTGGAAACACCATATATTTT. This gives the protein CASSQGGISGNTIYF.

The CDR3 spells CASSRQSGTGGEQYF. DNA of the CDR3: TGTGCCAGCAGCCGCCAGTCCGGGACAGGGGGCGAGCAGTACTTC. This chain uses TRBV7-9 with TRBJ2-5; 11 nucleotides match TRBD1. The end of the DNA aligns better with TRBJ2-7, so the J call may be wrong. The CDR3 covers 15 residues. Germline values: CDR1 SEHNR, CDR2 FQNEAQ (reference sequence).

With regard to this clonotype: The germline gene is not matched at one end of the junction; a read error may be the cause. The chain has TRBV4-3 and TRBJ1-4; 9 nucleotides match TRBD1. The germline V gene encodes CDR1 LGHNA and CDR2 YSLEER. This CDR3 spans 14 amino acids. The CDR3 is CASSRDRENEKPFF. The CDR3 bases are TGCGCCAGCAGTCGGGACAGGGAAAATGAAAAACCGTTTTTT.

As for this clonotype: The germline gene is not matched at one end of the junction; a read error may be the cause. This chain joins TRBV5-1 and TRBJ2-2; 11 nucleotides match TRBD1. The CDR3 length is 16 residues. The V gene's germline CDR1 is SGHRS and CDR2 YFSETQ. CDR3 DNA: TGCGTCAGCAGCTCCGGGACAGGGGGTTTAACCGGGGAGCTGTTTTTT. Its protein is CVSSSGTGGLTGELFF.

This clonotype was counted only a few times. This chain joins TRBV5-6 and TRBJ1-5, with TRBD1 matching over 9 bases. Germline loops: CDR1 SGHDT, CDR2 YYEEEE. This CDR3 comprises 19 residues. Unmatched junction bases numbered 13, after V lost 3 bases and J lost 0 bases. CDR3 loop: CASSWWTGTGRHSNQPQHF. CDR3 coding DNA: TGTGCCAGCAGCTGGTGGACCGGGACAGGGAGGCATAGCAATCAGCCCCAGCATTTT.

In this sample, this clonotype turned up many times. The CDR3 protein is CASAPTGNQPQHF. CDR3 coding DNA: TGTGCTAGTGCACCGACGGGAAATCAGCCCCAGCATTTT. The V call is TRBV12-5, the J call TRBJ1-5; no clear D. In germline, CDR1 is LGHNT, CDR2 FRNRAP. V was pared by 7 bases and J by 4 bases, with 11 bases between. The CDR3 is 13 amino acids.

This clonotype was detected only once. The CDR3 DNA reads as TGCGCCAGCAGCTTCGGGGTTCGGATGAACACTGAAGCTTTCTTT. It codes for CASSFGVRMNTEAFF. The chain recombines TRBV5-1 with TRBJ1-1; D unresolved. The CDR3 is 15 amino acids. Germline-derived CDR1 and CDR2 are SGHRS and YFSETQ. With 2 bases removed from V and 0 bases from J, the gap between germline ends came to 11 bases. The full variable domain, its missing parts supplied by reference TRBV5-1 and TRBJ1-1, is KAGVTQTPRYLIKTRGQQVTLSCSPISGHRSVSWYQQTPGQGLQFLFEYFSETQRNKGNFPGRFSGRQFSNSRSEMNVSTLELGDSALYLCASSFGVRMNTEAFFGQGTRLTVV.

The CDR3 sequence: CASSLGTRITGELFF. CDR3 DNA: TGTGCCAGCAGCCTGGGGACAAGAATCACCGGGGAGCTGTTCTTT. The chain combines TRBV12-3 or TRBV12-4 with TRBJ1-1, with D perhaps matching TRBD1 (6 bases). The V end was cut by 6 bases, the J end by 14 bases, with 28 bases between. The CDR3 extends over 15 amino acids.

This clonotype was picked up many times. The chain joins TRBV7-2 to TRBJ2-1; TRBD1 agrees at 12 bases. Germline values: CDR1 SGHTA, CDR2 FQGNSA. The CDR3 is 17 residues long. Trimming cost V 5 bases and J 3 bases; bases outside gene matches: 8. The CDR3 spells CASSRDRGPEGYNEQFF. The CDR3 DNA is TGTGCCAGCAGCCGGGACAGGGGGCCTGAGGGCTACAATGAGCAGTTCTTC.

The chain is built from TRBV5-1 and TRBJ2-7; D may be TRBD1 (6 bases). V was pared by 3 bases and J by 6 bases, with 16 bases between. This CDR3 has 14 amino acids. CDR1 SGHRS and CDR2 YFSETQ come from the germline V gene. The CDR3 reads CASSSTVGAGEQYF. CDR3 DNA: TGCGCCAGCAGCTCTACGGTGGGGGCGGGCGAGCAGTACTTC.

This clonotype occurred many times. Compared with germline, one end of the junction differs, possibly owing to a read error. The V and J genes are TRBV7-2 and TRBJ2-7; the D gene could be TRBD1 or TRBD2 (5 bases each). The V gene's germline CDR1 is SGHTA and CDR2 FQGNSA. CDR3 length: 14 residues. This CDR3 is CASSLGTVSYEQYF. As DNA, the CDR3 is TGTGCCAGCAGTTTAGGGACGGTCTCCTACGAGCAGTACTTC.

CDR3 in DNA: TGTGCCAGCAGCTTAGGGGGGGGTAGGCCTTCCTACGAGCAGTACTTC. Protein: CASSLGGGRPSYEQYF. The chain carries TRBV7-9 and TRBJ2-7; 7 nucleotides align to TRBD2. The V and J ends lost 1 base and 1 base, in that order; junction bases with no gene match: 7. The CDR3 has 16 amino acids. The V gene's germline CDR1 is SEHNR and CDR2 FQNEAQ (reference sequence).

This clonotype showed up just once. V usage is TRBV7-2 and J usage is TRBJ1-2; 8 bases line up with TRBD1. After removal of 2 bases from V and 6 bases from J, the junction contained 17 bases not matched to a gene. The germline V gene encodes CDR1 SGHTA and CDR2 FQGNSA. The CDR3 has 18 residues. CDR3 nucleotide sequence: TGTGCCAGCAGCTTAAGAGTTGGTCCAGGGGGCGGATGGAATGGCTACACCTTC. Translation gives CASSLRVGPGGGWNGYTF.

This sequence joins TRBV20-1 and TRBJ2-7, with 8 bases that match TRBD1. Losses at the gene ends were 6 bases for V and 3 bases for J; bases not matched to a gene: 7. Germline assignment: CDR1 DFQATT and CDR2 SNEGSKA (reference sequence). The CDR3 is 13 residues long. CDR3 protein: CSAPKGQDYEQYF. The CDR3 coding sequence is TGCAGTGCGCCCAAGGGACAGGACTACGAGCAGTACTTC.

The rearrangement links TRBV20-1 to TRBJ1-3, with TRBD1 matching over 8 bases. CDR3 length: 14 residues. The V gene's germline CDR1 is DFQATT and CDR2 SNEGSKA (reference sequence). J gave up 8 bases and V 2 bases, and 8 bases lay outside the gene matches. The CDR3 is CSARSPDRADTIYF. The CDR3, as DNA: TGCAGTGCTAGATCTCCGGACAGGGCGGACACCATATATTTT.

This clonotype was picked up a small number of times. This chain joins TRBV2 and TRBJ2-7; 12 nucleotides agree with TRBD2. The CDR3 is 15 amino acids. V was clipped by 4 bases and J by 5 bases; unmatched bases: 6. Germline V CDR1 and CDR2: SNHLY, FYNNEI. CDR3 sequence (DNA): TGTGCCAGCAGTGGGCGGACTAGCGGGGACCACGAGCAGTACTTC. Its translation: CASSGRTSGDHEQYF. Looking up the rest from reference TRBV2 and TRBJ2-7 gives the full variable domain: EPEVTQTPSHQVTQMGQEVILRCVPISNHLYFYWYRQILGQKVEFLVSFYNNEISEKSEIFDDQFSVERPDGSNFTLKIRSTKLEDSAMYFCASSGRTSGDHEQYFGPGTRLTVT.

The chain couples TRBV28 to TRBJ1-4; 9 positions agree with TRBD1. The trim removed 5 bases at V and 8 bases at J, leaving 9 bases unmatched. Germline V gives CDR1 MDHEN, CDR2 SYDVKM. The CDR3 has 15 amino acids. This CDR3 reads CASSIRTGATEKLFF. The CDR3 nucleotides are TGTGCCAGCAGTATCCGGACAGGGGCAACGGAAAAACTGTTTTTT.